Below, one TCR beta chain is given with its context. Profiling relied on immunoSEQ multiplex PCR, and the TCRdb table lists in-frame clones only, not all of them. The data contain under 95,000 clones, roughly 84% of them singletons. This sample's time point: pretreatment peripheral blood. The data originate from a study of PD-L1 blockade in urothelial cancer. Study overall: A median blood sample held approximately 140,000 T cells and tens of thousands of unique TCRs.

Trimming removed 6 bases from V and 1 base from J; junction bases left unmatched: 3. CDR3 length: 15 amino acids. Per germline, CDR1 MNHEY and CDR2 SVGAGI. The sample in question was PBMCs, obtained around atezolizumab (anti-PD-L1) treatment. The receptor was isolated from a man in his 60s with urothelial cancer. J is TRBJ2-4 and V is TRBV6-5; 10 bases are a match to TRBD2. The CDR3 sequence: CASSLAGVAKNIQYF. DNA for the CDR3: TGTGCCAGCAGCCTAGCGGGAGTGGCCAAAAACATTCAGTACTTC.